This T cell receptor (beta chain) was retrieved from a study of T-cell reconstitution after alpha-beta-depleted transplantation in children. General observations from the study: Reportedly, alpha-beta T cells present about two months post-transplant originated from several hundred expanded clones of graft origin. Newly made T cells mostly supplied T-cell counts and diversity one year after transplant.

Library preparation (for TCRbeta) was performed with unique molecular identifiers. TCRdb redid the calling of the PCR reads with MiXCR, one entry per CDR3 protein. Here the sample spans 500,000 to 650,000 distinct CDR3 sequences, over 10% being singletons. Germline assignment: CDR1 SGHRS and CDR2 YFSETQ. This CDR3 contains 17 residues. V was clipped by 2 bases and J by 0 bases, with 15 bases between them. In its sample, this clonotype was seen many times. What it recognizes is unknown. The sequence was obtained from a male patient aged 10 to 17 who had a stem cell transplant for acute myeloid leukemia, so the T cells may come from the graft donor. The rearrangement links TRBV5-1 to TRBJ2-1; D remains unclear. Material: PBMCs, mostly from graft donor cells, obtained 360 days after TCRalphabeta/CD19-depleted stem cell transplant. The CDR3 DNA reads as TGCGCCAGCAGCTTTTCGCCCCACTCGAGCTCCTACAATGAGCAGTTCTTC. This codes for CASSFSPHSSSYNEQFF. Together with reference TRBV5-1 and TRBJ2-1, the CDR3 gives the full variable domain: KAGVTQTPRYLIKTRGQQVTLSCSPISGHRSVSWYQQTPGQGLQFLFEYFSETQRNKGNFPGRFSGRQFSNSRSEMNVSTLELGDSALYLCASSFSPHSSSYNEQFFGPGTRLTVL.